The rows below give T cell receptor beta chains drawn from one sample of a study of cytomegalovirus exposure and HLA in healthy donors. Clones were sequenced by immunoSEQ multiplex PCR, and TCRdb holds only the in-frame ones, with some missing. The table shows roughly 120,000 clones, with 60% to 85% occurring only once. Sequenced sample: PBMCs. These receptors came from a man aged 45-65 years in good health and CMV-seropositive. Each CDR3 is given with its conserved first and last residue. The D gene is left open where the match is weak. Not every row has a clone size; where given, it reads once, few, many or a size class.

len,d_gene,v_gene,j_gene,abundance,CDR3aa,CDR3nt
15,TRBD2,TRBV9,TRBJ2-7,-,CASSGPSGGYYEQYF,TGTGCCAGCAGCGGTCCCAGCGGGGGATACTACGAGCAGTACTTC
13,-,TRBV5-1,TRBJ1-1,-,CASSLGRNTEAFF,TGCGCCAGCAGCTTGGGTAGGAACACTGAAGCTTTCTTT
16,TRBD1,TRBV6-1,TRBJ1-6,-,CASSEGLTGAGSPLHF,TGTGCCAGCAGTGAGGGTTTGACAGGGGCGGGTTCACCCCTCCACTTT
14,-,TRBV18,TRBJ1-1,-,CASSPPSGNTEAFF,TGTGCCAGCTCACCACCGAGTGGGAACACTGAAGCTTTCTTT
17,-,TRBV4-3,TRBJ2-2,-,CASSQEGAGTNTGELFF,TGCGCCAGCAGCCAAGAAGGGGCAGGGACGAACACCGGGGAGCTGTTTTTT
13,-,TRBV18,TRBJ1-1,-,CASSPGHNTEAFF,TGTGCCAGCTCACCGGGACACAACACTGAAGCTTTCTTT
16,-,TRBV4-3,TRBJ2-1,-,CASSQEGGRAHNEQFF,TGCGCCAGCAGCCAAGAGGGAGGACGTGCACACAATGAGCAGTTCTTC
13,-,TRBV30,TRBJ1-4,-,CAWSTGVGEKLFF,TGTGCCTGGAGTACGGGGGTAGGGGAAAAACTGTTTTTT
15,-,TRBV7-9,TRBJ2-1,-,CASSLAGLSRNEQFF,TGTGCCAGCAGCTTAGCGGGACTCTCTCGCAATGAGCAGTTCTTC
13,TRBD1,TRBV10-3,TRBJ1-2,few,CAITQDRIYGYTF,TGTGCCATCACCCAGGACAGGATCTATGGCTACACCTTC
14,-,TRBV5-1,TRBJ2-4,-,CASSLAEVKNIQYF,TGCGCCAGCAGCCTTGCCGAGGTGAAAAACATTCAGTACTTC
12,-,TRBV7-9,TRBJ2-1,-,CASSRVSKEQFF,TGTGCCAGCAGCCGGGTATCAAAAGAGCAGTTCTTC
14,TRBD2,TRBV9,TRBJ2-5,-,CASNPSGMGETQYF,TGTGCCAGCAATCCTAGCGGGATGGGAGAGACCCAGTACTTC
13,-,TRBV5-1,TRBJ2-7,-,CASSSSSGNEQYF,TGCGCCAGCAGCTCCTCCTCAGGGAACGAGCAGTACTTC
15,TRBD1,TRBV7-9,TRBJ1-2,-,CASSSPGQGNYGYTF,TGTGCCAGCAGCTCTCCGGGACAGGGAAACTATGGCTACACCTTC
16,TRBD1,TRBV30,TRBJ1-5,-,CAWSVVGTGSVQPQHF,TGTGCCTGGAGTGTAGTGGGGACAGGTTCGGTTCAGCCCCAGCATTTT
13,-,TRBV7-3,TRBJ2-7,-,CASSLTGRDEQYF,TGTGCCAGCAGCTTAACGGGGAGAGACGAGCAGTACTTC